This TCR beta chain was recorded in a study of CD4 T cell repertoires in COVID-19. Sequenced by immunoSEQ multiplex PCR; TCRdb stores in-frame clones only, minus some. The sample yields fewer than 100,000 clones, 80% to 90% seen once. The count of this clone is one. The memory T cells were sequenced right after ex vivo isolation, without culture. Germline values: CDR1 MNHEY, CDR2 SVGAGI. V lost 0 bases, J lost 3 bases, and 12 bases lay in between. The CDR3 contains 15 residues. Sequencing was performed on CD4+ T cells from peripheral blood, taken after recovery from COVID-19. This sequence was found in a human donor who had COVID-19. This chain joins TRBV6-5 and TRBJ2-7; D remains unclear. The DNA of the CDR3 is TGTGCCAGCAGTTACTCGTCGGCAGTCTACTACGAGCAGTACTTC. This encodes CASSYSSAVYYEQYF.